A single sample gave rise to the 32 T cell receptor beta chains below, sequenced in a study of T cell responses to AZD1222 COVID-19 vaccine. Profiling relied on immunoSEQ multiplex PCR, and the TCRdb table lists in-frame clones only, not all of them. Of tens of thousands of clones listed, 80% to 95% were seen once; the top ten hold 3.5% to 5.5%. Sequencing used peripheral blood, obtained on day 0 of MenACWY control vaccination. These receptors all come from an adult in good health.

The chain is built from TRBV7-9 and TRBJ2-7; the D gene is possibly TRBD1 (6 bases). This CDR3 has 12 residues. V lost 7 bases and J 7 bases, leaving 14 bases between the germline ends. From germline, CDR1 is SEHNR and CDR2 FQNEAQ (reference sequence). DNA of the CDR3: TGTGCCAGCACCCCAGGGGCCCCGGAGCAGTACTTC. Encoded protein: CASTPGAPEQYF.

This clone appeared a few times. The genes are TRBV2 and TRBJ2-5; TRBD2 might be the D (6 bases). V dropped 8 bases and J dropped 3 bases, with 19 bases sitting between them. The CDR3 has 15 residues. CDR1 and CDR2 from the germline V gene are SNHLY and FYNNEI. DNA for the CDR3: TGTGCCAGCTCCAAGGGGTGGGCGGGAAAAGAGACCCAGTACTTC. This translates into CASSKGWAGKETQYF.

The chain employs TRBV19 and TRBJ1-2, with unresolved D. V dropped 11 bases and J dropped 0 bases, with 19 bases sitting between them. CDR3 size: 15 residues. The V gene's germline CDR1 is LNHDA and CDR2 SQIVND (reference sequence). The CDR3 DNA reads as TGTGCCTCCAACCCTGTTACAGCTTCTAACTATGGCTACACCTTC. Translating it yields CASNPVTASNYGYTF.

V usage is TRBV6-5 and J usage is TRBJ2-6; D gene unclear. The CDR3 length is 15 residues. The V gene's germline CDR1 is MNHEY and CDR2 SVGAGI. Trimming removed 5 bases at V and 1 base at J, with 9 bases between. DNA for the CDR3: TGTGCCAGCAGTCTTCAGCTTTCTGGGGCCAACGTCCTGACTTTC. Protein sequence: CASSLQLSGANVLTF.

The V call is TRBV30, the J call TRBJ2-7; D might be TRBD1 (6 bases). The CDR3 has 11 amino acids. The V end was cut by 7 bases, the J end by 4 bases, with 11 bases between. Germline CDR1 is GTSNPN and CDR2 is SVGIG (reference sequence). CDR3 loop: CASTQGYEQYF. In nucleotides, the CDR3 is TGTGCCTCAACACAGGGTTACGAGCAGTACTTC.

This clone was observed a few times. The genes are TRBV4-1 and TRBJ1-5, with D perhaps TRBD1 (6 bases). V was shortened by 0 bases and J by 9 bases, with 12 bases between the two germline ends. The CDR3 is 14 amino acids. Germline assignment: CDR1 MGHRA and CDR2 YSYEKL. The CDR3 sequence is CASSQDPQGWPQHF. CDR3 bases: TGCGCCAGCAGCCAAGACCCACAGGGCTGGCCCCAGCATTTT.

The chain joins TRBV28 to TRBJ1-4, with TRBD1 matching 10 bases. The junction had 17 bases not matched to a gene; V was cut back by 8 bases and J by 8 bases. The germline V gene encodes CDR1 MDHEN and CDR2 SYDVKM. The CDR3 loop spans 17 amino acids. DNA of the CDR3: TGTGCCAGCGGATCTAACTTTGGACAGGGGGGTAGAGAAAAACTGTTTTTT. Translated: CASGSNFGQGGREKLFF.

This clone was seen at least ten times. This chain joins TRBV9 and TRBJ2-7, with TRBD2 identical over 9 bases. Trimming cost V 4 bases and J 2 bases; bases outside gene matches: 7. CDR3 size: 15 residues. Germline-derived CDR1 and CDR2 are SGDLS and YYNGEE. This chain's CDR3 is CASSLGTSWAYEQYF. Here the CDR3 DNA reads TGTGCCAGCAGCCTTGGGACTAGCTGGGCCTACGAGCAGTACTTC. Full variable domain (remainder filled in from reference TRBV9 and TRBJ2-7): DSGVTQTPKHLITATGQRVTLRCSPRSGDLSVYWYQQSLDQGLQFLIQYYNGEERAKGNILERFSAQQFPDLHSELNLSSLELGDSALYFCASSLGTSWAYEQYFGPGTRLTVT.

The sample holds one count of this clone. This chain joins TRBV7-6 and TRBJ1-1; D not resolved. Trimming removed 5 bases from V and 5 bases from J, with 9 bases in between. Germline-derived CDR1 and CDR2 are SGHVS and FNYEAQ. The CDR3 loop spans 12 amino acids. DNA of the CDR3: TGTGCCAGCAGCCTGGCGGGGACTGAAGCTTTCTTT. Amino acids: CASSLAGTEAFF.

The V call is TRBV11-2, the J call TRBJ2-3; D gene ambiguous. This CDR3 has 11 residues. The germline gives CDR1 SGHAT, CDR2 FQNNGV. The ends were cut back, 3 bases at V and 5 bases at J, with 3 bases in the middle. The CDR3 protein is CASSFEDTQYF. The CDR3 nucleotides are TGTGCCAGCAGCTTCGAAGATACGCAGTATTTT.

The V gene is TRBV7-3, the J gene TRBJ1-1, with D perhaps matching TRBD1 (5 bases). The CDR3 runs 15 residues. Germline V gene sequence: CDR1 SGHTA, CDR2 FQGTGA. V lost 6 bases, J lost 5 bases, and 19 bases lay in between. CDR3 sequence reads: CASSYTGASGTEAFF. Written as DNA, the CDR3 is TGTGCCAGCAGTTATACAGGCGCCTCGGGAACTGAAGCTTTCTTT. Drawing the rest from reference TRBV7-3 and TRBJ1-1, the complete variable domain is GAGVSQTPSNKVTEKGKYVELRCDPISGHTALYWYRQSLGQGPEFLIYFQGTGAADDSGLPNDRFFAVRPEGSVSTLKIQRTERGDSAVYLCASSYTGASGTEAFFGQGTRLTVV.

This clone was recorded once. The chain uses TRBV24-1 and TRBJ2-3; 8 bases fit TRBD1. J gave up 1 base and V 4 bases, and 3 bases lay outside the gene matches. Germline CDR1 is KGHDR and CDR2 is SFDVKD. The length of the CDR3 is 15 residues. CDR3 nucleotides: TGTGCCACCAGTGACCCGGGACAGGGCACAGATACGCAGTATTTT. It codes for CATSDPGQGTDTQYF.

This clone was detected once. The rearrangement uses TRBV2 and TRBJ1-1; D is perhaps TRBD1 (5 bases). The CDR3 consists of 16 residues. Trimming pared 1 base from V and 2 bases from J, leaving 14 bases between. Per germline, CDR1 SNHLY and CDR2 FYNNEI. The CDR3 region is CASSEESGRGNTEAFF. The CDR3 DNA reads TGTGCCAGCAGTGAAGAGTCTGGTAGGGGAAACACTGAAGCTTTCTTT.

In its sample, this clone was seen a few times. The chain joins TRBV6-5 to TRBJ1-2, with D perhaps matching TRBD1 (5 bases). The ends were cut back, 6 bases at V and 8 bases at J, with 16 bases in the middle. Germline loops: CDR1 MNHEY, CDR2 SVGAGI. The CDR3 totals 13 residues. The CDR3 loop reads CASRRGGVGGYTF. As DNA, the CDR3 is TGTGCCAGCAGGAGGGGAGGGGTGGGCGGCTACACCTTC.

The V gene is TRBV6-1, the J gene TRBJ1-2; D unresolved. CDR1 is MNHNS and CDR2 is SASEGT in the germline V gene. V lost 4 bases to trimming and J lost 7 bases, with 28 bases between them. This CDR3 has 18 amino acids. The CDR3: CASSGRLMEGGKSGGYTF. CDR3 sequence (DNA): TGTGCCAGCAGTGGGCGTTTAATGGAGGGCGGAAAATCTGGTGGCTACACCTTC.

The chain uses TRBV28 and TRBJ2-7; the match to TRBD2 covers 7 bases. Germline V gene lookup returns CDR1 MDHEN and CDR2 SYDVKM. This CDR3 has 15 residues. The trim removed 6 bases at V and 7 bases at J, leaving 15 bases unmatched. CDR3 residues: CASSSQTSFLGEQYF. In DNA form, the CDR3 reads TGTGCCAGCAGCTCCCAGACTAGCTTTCTGGGGGAGCAGTACTTC.

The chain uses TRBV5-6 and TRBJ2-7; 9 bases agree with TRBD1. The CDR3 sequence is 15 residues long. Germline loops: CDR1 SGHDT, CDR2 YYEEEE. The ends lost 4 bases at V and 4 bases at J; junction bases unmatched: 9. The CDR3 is CASSKVDRGFYEQYF. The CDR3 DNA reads TGTGCCAGCAGCAAGGTGGACAGGGGCTTTTACGAGCAGTACTTC.

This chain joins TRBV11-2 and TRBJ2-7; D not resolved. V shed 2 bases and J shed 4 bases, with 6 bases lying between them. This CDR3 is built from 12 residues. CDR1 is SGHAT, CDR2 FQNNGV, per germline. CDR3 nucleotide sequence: TGTGCCAGCAGCTTAACACGGTACGAGCAGTACTTC. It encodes CASSLTRYEQYF.

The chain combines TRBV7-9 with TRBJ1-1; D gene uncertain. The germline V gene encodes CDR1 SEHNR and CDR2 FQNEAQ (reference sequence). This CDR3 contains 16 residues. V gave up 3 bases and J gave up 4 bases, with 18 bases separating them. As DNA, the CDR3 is TGTGCCAGCAGCTTTCTACCGACTAATGTGGGCACTGAAGCTTTCTTT. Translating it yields CASSFLPTNVGTEAFF.

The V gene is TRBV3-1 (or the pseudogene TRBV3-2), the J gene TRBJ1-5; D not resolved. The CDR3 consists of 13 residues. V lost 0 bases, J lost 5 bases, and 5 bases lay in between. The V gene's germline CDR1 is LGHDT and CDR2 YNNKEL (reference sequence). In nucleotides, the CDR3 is TGTGCCAGCAGCCAAGACCTTTATCAGCCCCAGCATTTT. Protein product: CASSQDLYQPQHF.

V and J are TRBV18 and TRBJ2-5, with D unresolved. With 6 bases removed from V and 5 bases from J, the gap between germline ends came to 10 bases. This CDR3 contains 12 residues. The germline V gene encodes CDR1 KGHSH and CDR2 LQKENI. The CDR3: CASSYQGETQYF. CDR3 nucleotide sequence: TGTGCCAGCTCCTACCAAGGGGAGACCCAGTACTTC.

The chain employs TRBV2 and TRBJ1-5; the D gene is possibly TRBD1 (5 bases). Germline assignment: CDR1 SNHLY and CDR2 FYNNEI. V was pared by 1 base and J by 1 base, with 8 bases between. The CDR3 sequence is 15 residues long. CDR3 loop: CASSEEGRSNQPQHF. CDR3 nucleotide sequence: TGTGCCAGCAGTGAAGAGGGGCGGAGCAATCAGCCCCAGCATTTT.

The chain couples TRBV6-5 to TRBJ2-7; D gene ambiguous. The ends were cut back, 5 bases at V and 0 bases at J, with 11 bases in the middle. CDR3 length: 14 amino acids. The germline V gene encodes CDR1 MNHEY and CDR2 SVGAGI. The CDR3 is CASSQTADSYEQYF. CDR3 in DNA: TGTGCCAGCAGTCAGACTGCTGACTCCTACGAGCAGTACTTC.

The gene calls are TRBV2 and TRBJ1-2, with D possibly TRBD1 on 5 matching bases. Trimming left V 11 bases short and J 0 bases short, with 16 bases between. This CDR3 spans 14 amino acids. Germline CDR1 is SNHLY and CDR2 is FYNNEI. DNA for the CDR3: TGTGCCTCCTCGAAGGGGATTACTAACTATGGCTACACCTTC. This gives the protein CASSKGITNYGYTF.

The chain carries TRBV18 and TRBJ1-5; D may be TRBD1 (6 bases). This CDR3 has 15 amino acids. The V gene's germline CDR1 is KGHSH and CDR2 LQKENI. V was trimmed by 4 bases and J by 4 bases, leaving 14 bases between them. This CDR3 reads CASSRDGQTNQPQHF. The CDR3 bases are TGTGCCAGCTCACGGGACGGACAGACTAATCAGCCCCAGCATTTT.

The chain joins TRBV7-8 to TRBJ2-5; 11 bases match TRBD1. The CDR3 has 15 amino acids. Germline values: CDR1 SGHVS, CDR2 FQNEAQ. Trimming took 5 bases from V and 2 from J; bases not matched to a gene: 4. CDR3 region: CASSPGTGGQETQYF. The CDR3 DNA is TGTGCCAGCAGCCCCGGGACAGGGGGACAAGAGACCCAGTACTTC.

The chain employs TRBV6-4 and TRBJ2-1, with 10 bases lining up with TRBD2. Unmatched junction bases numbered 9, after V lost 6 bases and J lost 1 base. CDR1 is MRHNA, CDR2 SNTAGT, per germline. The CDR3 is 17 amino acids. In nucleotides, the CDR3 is TGTGCCAGCAGCCCGACTAGCGGGCATGAATCCTACAATGAGCAGTTCTTC. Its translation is CASSPTSGHESYNEQFF.

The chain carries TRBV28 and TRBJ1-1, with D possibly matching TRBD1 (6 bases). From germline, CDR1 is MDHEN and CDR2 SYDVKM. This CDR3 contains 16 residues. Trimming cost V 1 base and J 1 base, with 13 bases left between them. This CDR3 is CASSLYSGAENTEAFF. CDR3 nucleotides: TGTGCCAGCAGTTTATACTCAGGGGCCGAGAACACTGAAGCTTTCTTT.

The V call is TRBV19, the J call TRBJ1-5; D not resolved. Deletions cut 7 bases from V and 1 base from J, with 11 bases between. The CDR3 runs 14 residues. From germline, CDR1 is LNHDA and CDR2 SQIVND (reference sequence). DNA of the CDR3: TGTGCCAGTACCCGATCCACCAGCAATCAGCCCCAGCATTTT. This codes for CASTRSTSNQPQHF.

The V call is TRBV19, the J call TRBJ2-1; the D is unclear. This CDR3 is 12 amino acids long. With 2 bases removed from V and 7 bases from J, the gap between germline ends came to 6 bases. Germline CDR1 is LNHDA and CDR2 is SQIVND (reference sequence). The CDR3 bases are TGTGCCAGTAGTATAAAAGGGAATGAGCAGTTCTTC. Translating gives CASSIKGNEQFF.

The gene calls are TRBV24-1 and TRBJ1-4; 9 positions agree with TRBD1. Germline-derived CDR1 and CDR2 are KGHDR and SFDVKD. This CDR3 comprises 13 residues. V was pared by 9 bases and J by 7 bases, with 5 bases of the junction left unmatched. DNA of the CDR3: TGTGCCACCTTGGGACAGGGTGCTGAAAAACTGTTTTTT. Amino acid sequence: CATLGQGAEKLFF.

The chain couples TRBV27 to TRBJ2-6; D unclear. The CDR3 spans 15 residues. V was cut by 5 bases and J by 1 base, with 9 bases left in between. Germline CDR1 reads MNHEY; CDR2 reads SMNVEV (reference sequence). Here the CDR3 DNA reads TGTGCCAGCAGTCACCTGGGATCTGGGGCCAACGTCCTGACTTTC. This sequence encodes CASSHLGSGANVLTF.